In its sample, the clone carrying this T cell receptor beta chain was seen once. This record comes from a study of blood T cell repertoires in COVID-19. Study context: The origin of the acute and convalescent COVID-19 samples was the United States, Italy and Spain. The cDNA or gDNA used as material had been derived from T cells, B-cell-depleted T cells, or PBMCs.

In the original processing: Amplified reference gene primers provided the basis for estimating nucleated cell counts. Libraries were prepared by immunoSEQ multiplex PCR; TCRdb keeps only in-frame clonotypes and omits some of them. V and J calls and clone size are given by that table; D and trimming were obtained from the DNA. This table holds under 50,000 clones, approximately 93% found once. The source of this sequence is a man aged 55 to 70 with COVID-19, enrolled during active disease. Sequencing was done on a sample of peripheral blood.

The CDR3 sequence is CASSPATFNTGELFF. Here the CDR3 DNA reads TGTGCCAGCAGCCCCGCGACTTTCAACACCGGGGAGCTGTTTTTT. The rearrangement joins TRBV4-2 to TRBJ2-2, with no clear D. The CDR3 is made up of 15 amino acids. Trimming cost V 4 bases and J 2 bases, with 11 bases left between them. In germline, CDR1 is LGHNA, CDR2 YNFKEQ.